The 26 T cell receptor beta chains reported below all come from one sample, sequenced in a study of beta chain features in type 1 diabetes. As every portion of the isolated RNA was reverse transcribed, the sequencing read expressed TCRB transcripts. Data came from immunoSEQ multiplex PCR; TCRdb stores just in-frame clones and leaves some out. The sample lists 300,000 to 350,000 clones; 6.5% to 10% were seen once. The sample was central memory CD4+ T cells from blood. Receptors were obtained from a woman under 30 in good health.

This chain links TRBV7-2 with TRBJ2-7, with D maybe TRBD2 (5 bases). The germline V gene encodes CDR1 SGHTA and CDR2 FQGNSA. There are 15 residues in the CDR3. The V end lost 5 bases, the J end lost 3 bases, and 17 bases lay between the germline ends. The CDR3 region has the DNA TGTGCCAGCAGCCAAGCAGCGGTTTCGTACTACGAGCAGTACTTC. Translating it yields CASSQAAVSYYEQYF.

This clone was observed a few times. J is TRBJ2-1 and V is TRBV7-2, with a tentative D call TRBD2 (5 bases). This CDR3 is built from 15 residues. Germline V gene lookup returns CDR1 SGHTA and CDR2 FQGNSA. V lost 5 bases and J 0 bases, leaving 11 bases between the germline ends. The CDR3 loop reads CASSEDFSSYNEQFF. DNA of the CDR3: TGTGCCAGCAGCGAGGACTTTAGCTCCTACAATGAGCAGTTCTTC.

This clone has ten or more counts. This chain connects TRBV19 to TRBJ2-1; D perhaps matches TRBD2 (6 bases). The CDR3 loop spans 16 amino acids. Per germline, CDR1 LNHDA and CDR2 SQIVND (reference sequence). Trimming pared 4 bases from V and 5 bases from J, leaving 18 bases between. The CDR3 nucleotides read TGTGCCAGTAGTACCCTCGTAGCGGAATACAACAATGAGCAGTTCTTC. This translates into CASSTLVAEYNNEQFF.

In this sample, this clone turned up many times. This chain uses TRBV4-2 with TRBJ2-5; 12 bases agree with TRBD2. Germline V gene lookup returns CDR1 LGHNA and CDR2 YNFKEQ. This CDR3 contains 16 residues. J gave up 1 base and V 4 bases, and 4 bases lay outside the gene matches. The CDR3 DNA reads as TGTGCCAGCAGCCGGACTAGCGGGGAGGGCCAAGAGACCCAGTACTTC. Its protein is CASSRTSGEGQETQYF.

The chain has TRBV7-2 and TRBJ1-2; D gene unclear. The CDR3 covers 13 residues. CDR1 is SGHTA, CDR2 FQGNSA, per germline. V lost 6 bases to trimming and J lost 3 bases, with 11 bases between them. CDR3 bases: TGTGCCAGCAGTCCTACCCGGGACTATGGCTACACCTTC. This gives the protein CASSPTRDYGYTF.

The chain uses TRBV29-1 and TRBJ2-1; perhaps TRBD1 as D (6 bases). The CDR3 has 16 residues. V was shortened by 7 bases and J by 7 bases, with 26 bases between the two germline ends. Germline CDR1 SQVTM, CDR2 ANQGSEA. The CDR3 loop is CSARGPTGQGANEQFF. DNA for the CDR3: TGCAGCGCCCGCGGGCCGACGGGACAAGGAGCTAATGAGCAGTTCTTC.

This rearrangement joins TRBV28 to TRBJ2-7; 8 bases are shared with TRBD1. Germline V lookup: CDR1 MDHEN, CDR2 SYDVKM. J was trimmed by 13 bases and V by 5 bases; bases with no gene match: 13. The CDR3 consists of 13 residues. The CDR3 protein is CASSHLTGDIPYF. The CDR3 DNA sequence: TGTGCCAGCAGTCACCTGACAGGGGATATCCCTTACTTC.

This clone has a handful of counts. V and J are TRBV7-2 and TRBJ1-2; 9 positions match TRBD1. This CDR3 has 13 residues. The J segment lost 5 bases and the V segment lost 5 bases, leaving 3 bases of the junction unmatched. Germline CDR1 SGHTA, CDR2 FQGNSA. CDR3 nucleotide sequence: TGTGCCAGCAGCCGGGACAGGGAGTATGGCTACACCTTC. It is translated as CASSRDREYGYTF.

CDR3 nucleotide sequence: TGTGCCAGCAGCTTATCGGGCCAGGGGGCTGGGGAGCAGTACTTC. Translating it yields CASSLSGQGAGEQYF. V gene TRBV7-8 combines with J gene TRBJ2-7; 8 nucleotides agree with TRBD1. Per the germline V gene, CDR1 is SGHVS and CDR2 is FQNEAQ. The CDR3 length is 15 residues. V dropped 2 bases and J dropped 7; count of bases not matched to a gene: 10.

A few counts support this clone. This chain links TRBV2 with TRBJ2-1; tentatively, D is TRBD1 or TRBD2 (6 bases each). Between the trimmed V and J ends, which lost 6 bases and 7 bases, there was a span of 22 bases. The CDR3 extends over 16 amino acids. Germline V gives CDR1 SNHLY, CDR2 FYNNEI. CDR3 sequence reads: CASRGIGGPVRNEQFF. The CDR3 DNA is TGTGCCAGCAGAGGAATCGGGGGCCCCGTGAGGAATGAGCAGTTCTTC.

This clone turned up a few times. V is TRBV9 and J is TRBJ1-4; D ambiguous. This CDR3 region has 14 residues. Germline loops: CDR1 SGDLS, CDR2 YYNGEE. V was shortened by 0 bases and J by 0 bases, with 3 bases between the two germline ends. The CDR3 loop is CASSVDPTNEKLFF. The CDR3 region has the DNA TGTGCCAGCAGCGTAGATCCAACTAATGAAAAACTGTTTTTT.

This clone was counted between two and nine times. The chain is built from TRBV5-1 and TRBJ2-2; unclear D gene. The CDR3 spans 16 residues. V shed 0 bases and J shed 0 bases, with 9 bases lying between them. Germline CDR1 and CDR2: SGHRS and YFSETQ. CDR3 coding DNA: TGCGCCAGCAGCTTGGGGTGGGGTTCGAACACCGGGGAGCTGTTTTTT. It codes for CASSLGWGSNTGELFF.

The rearrangement links TRBV10-3 to TRBJ2-7; the D is unclear. The CDR3 is 13 residues long. The ends were cut back, 3 bases at V and 2 bases at J, with 8 bases in the middle. The germline gives CDR1 ENHRY, CDR2 SYGVKD. CDR3 protein: CAISDGSTYEQYF. The CDR3 region has the DNA TGTGCCATCAGTGACGGGTCCACCTACGAGCAGTACTTC.

A few counts support this clone. This rearrangement joins TRBV7-3 to TRBJ2-1; 10 bases are a match to TRBD1. V shed 2 bases, J shed 16 bases, and the junction held 11 bases outside the gene matches. Germline assignment: CDR1 SGHTA and CDR2 FQGTGA. The length of the CDR3 is 14 residues. The CDR3 coding sequence is TGTGCCAGCAGCTTACAGCCGGGACAGGGGATCTTTTTCTTC. Translating it yields CASSLQPGQGIFFF.

V gene TRBV4-3 combines with J gene TRBJ1-3, with D tentatively TRBD1 (5 bases). Germline CDR1 and CDR2: LGHNA and YSLEER. Trimming removed 1 base from V and 4 bases from J, with 14 bases in between. The length of the CDR3 is 16 residues. CDR3 in amino acids: CASSQAAQGAGNTIYF. The CDR3 nucleotides are TGCGCCAGCAGCCAAGCCGCGCAGGGAGCGGGAAACACCATATATTTT.

The chain recombines TRBV11-1 with TRBJ2-7; D not certain. Germline V lookup: CDR1 SGHAT, CDR2 FQDESV (reference sequence). V lost 5 bases and J lost 2, with 4 bases in between. There are 11 residues in the CDR3. Here the CDR3 DNA reads TGTGCCAGCAGCCGTACCTACGAGCAGTACTTC. Its protein is CASSRTYEQYF.

This chain connects TRBV2 to TRBJ2-3; D is uncertain. Germline CDR1 and CDR2: SNHLY and FYNNEI. Trimming took off 7 bases at V and 1 base at J, with 12 bases between the two ends. The length of the CDR3 is 14 residues. CDR3 loop: CASNGITGTDTQYF. Written as DNA, the CDR3 is TGTGCCAGCAATGGTATAACAGGCACAGATACGCAGTATTTT.

This chain joins TRBV7-6 and TRBJ2-5; D is uncertain. Trimming removed 2 bases at V and 7 bases at J, with 11 bases between. Germline V gene lookup returns CDR1 SGHVS and CDR2 FNYEAQ. CDR3 length: 13 amino acids. The CDR3 nucleotides read TGTGCCAGCAGCTTATATATAACCGGGACCCAGTACTTC. Translation: CASSLYITGTQYF.

At least ten counts were recorded for this clone. The V call is TRBV9, the J call TRBJ2-7, with TRBD1 matching over 11 bases. With 2 bases clipped from V and 5 bases from J, the junction kept 6 bases outside the gene matches. CDR1 and CDR2 from the germline V gene are SGDLS and YYNGEE. This CDR3 region has 15 residues. CDR3: CASSVTGDRGNEQYF. The CDR3 DNA is TGTGCCAGCAGCGTCACTGGGGACAGGGGGAACGAGCAGTACTTC.

The V and J genes are TRBV15 and TRBJ2-7, with 7 bases lining up with TRBD2. CDR1 is LNHNV, CDR2 YYDKDF, per germline (reference sequence). V shed 0 bases and J 3 bases; nucleotides not matched to a gene: 2. The CDR3 contains 14 residues. The CDR3 bases are TGTGCCACCAGCAGAGATAGCGGGTTCTACGAGCAGTACTTC. This translates into CATSRDSGFYEQYF.

The V and J genes are TRBV11-2 and TRBJ2-7, with 11 bases aligning to TRBD2. V was clipped by 3 bases and J by 5 bases; unmatched bases: 3. Per the germline V gene, CDR1 is SGHAT and CDR2 is FQNNGV. The CDR3 runs 14 residues. CDR3 sequence: CASSLTSGTHEQYF. In DNA form, the CDR3 reads TGTGCCAGCAGCTTGACTAGCGGGACACACGAGCAGTACTTC.

The chain couples TRBV5-1 to TRBJ1-2; 9 bases agree with TRBD1. CDR1 is SGHRS, CDR2 YFSETQ, per germline. The CDR3 runs to 15 residues. The trim removed 1 base at V and 2 bases at J, leaving 3 bases unmatched. The CDR3 DNA follows: TGCGCCAGCAGCTTGTCGGGACAGGGAAACTATGGCTACACCTTC. This encodes CASSLSGQGNYGYTF.

Concerning this clone: At the DNA level, this CDR3 is encoded by other sequences in the same sample as well. This chain links TRBV20-1 with TRBJ2-5, with D hard to call. The V end lost 2 bases, the J end lost 4 bases, and 2 bases lay between the germline ends. Germline V gene lookup returns CDR1 DFQATT and CDR2 SNEGSKA (reference sequence). The CDR3 length is 10 residues. The CDR3 region is CSARRETQYF. The CDR3 DNA reads TGCAGTGCTAGAAGAGAGACCCAGTACTTC.

At least ten counts were recorded for this clone. The V gene is TRBV6-1, the J gene TRBJ2-2, with 13 nucleotides matching TRBD2. The CDR3 is 18 residues long. Germline V lookup: CDR1 MNHNS, CDR2 SASEGT. V lost 1 base to trimming and J lost 6 bases; unmatched junction nucleotides: 8. CDR3 residues: CASSEERGLAGVAGELFF. The CDR3 DNA sequence: TGTGCCAGCAGTGAAGAACGAGGACTAGCGGGAGTGGCCGGGGAGCTGTTTTTT.

This clone was seen a handful of times. The chain couples TRBV20-1 to TRBJ2-7, with D possibly being TRBD1 (6 bases). Per germline, CDR1 DFQATT and CDR2 SNEGSKA (reference sequence). The CDR3 sequence is 11 residues long. CDR3 sequence reads: CRARDNYEQYF. Written as DNA, the CDR3 is TGCAGGGCCCGGGACAACTACGAGCAGTACTTC.

The chain is built from TRBV9 and TRBJ2-1; 8 bases agree with TRBD1. The J segment lost 4 bases and the V segment lost 6 bases, leaving 9 bases of the junction unmatched. Germline V gene sequence: CDR1 SGDLS, CDR2 YYNGEE. CDR3 size: 15 residues. This chain's CDR3 is CASTTGEYGYNEQFF. In DNA, the CDR3 is TGTGCCAGCACGACAGGGGAATATGGTTACAATGAGCAGTTCTTC.